These 23 T cell receptor beta chains were all obtained from the same sample, sequenced in a study of PD-L1 blockade in urothelial cancer. As to time point: pretreatment peripheral blood. TCRdb keeps only in-frame clones here, not all; method: immunoSEQ multiplex PCR. The sample holds about 57,000 clones; roughly 81% are singletons and the top ten take 4.5% to 6%. Material: PBMCs, obtained around atezolizumab (anti-PD-L1) treatment. These receptors were taken from a man between 65 and 85 years old with urothelial cancer.

Only one count was recorded for this clone. V usage is TRBV19 and J usage is TRBJ1-5; TRBD1 agrees at 12 bases. The V segment lost 0 bases and the J segment 3 bases; nucleotides outside the gene matches: 6. From germline, CDR1 is LNHDA and CDR2 SQIVND (reference sequence). The CDR3 spans 18 residues. CDR3 DNA sequence: TGTGCCAGTAGTATAGACGGGACAGGGGGCGCGGACAATCAGCCCCAGCATTTT. This gives the protein CASSIDGTGGADNQPQHF.

V is TRBV2 and J is TRBJ2-1, with D perhaps TRBD2 (6 bases). CDR3 size: 15 residues. V lost 6 bases and J lost 9, with 21 bases in between. The V gene's germline CDR1 is SNHLY and CDR2 FYNNEI. The CDR3 sequence: CASRTGGVVFSEQFF. CDR3 sequence (DNA): TGTGCCAGCAGGACCGGCGGGGTGGTTTTTAGTGAGCAGTTCTTC.

CDR3 sequence (DNA): TGTGCCAGTAGTTCCCGGGATAGCCGAGGCACTGAAGCTTTCTTT. Translation gives CASSSRDSRGTEAFF. V is TRBV19 and J is TRBJ1-1; no clear D gene. V was clipped by 5 bases and J by 4 bases, with 17 bases between them. CDR3 length: 15 residues. Germline CDR1 reads LNHDA; CDR2 reads SQIVND (reference sequence).

The chain employs TRBV28 and TRBJ2-3, with D hard to call. CDR3 size: 16 residues. Trimming took 3 bases from V and 1 from J, leaving 14 bases between them. Germline V gives CDR1 MDHEN, CDR2 SYDVKM. This CDR3 reads CASSFDRLGGTDTQYF. CDR3 coding DNA: TGTGCCAGCAGTTTTGACCGCCTAGGCGGCACAGATACGCAGTATTTT.

The chain combines TRBV7-8 with TRBJ1-1; no clear D. Per germline, CDR1 SGHVS and CDR2 FQNEAQ. This CDR3 is built from 12 residues. V lost 5 bases to trimming and J lost 3 bases, with 7 bases between them. The DNA of the CDR3 is TGTGCCAGCAGCCCGGACTACACTGAAGCTTTCTTT. As protein: CASSPDYTEAFF.

The chain has TRBV7-9 and TRBJ2-7; a weak D match, TRBD1 (6 bases). V was shortened by 5 bases and J by 2 bases, with 10 bases between the two germline ends. This CDR3 is 13 amino acids long. Germline V lookup: CDR1 SEHNR, CDR2 FQNEAQ (reference sequence). DNA of the CDR3: TGTGCCAGCAGCCCCCGGACAGCCTACGAGCAGTACTTC. Its translation is CASSPRTAYEQYF.

The chain employs TRBV28 and TRBJ1-5; D is undetermined. The V end was cut by 6 bases, the J end by 2 bases, with 17 bases between. There are 16 residues in the CDR3. The germline CDR1 and CDR2 sequences are MDHEN and SYDVKM. Here the CDR3 DNA reads TGTGCCAGCAGGCAGGAGGGAATCCGTCGCAATCAGCCCCAGCATTTT. This translates into CASRQEGIRRNQPQHF. Combining the CDR3 with reference TRBV28 and TRBJ1-5 gives the whole variable domain DVKVTQSSRYLVKRTGEKVFLECVQDMDHENMFWYRQDPGLGLRLIYFSYDVKMKEKGDIPEGYSVSREKKERFSLILESASTNQTSMYLCASRQEGIRRNQPQHFGDGTRLSIL.

A few counts support this clone. CDR3 sequence: CASSSRTGGESYEQYF. CDR3 in DNA: TGCGCCAGCAGCTCCAGAACAGGGGGTGAAAGCTACGAGCAGTACTTC. V gene TRBV5-1 combines with J gene TRBJ2-7, with 8 nucleotides matching TRBD1. The length of the CDR3 is 16 residues. V dropped 3 bases and J dropped 3; count of bases not matched to a gene: 11. The germline V gene has CDR1 SGHRS and CDR2 YFSETQ.

The V gene is TRBV11-3, the J gene TRBJ1-3; 7 nucleotides align to TRBD1. V lost 2 bases to trimming and J lost 0 bases; unmatched junction nucleotides: 7. Per the germline V gene, CDR1 is SGHNT and CDR2 is YENEEA. The CDR3 spans 17 residues. In nucleotides, the CDR3 is TGTGCCAGCAGCTTATCGGGACAGCTTCTCTCTGGAAACACCATATATTTT. Translating gives CASSLSGQLLSGNTIYF.

The V and J genes are TRBV5-1 and TRBJ2-2, with 8 bases aligning to TRBD1. Losses at the gene ends were 4 bases for V and 9 bases for J; bases not matched to a gene: 8. Germline CDR1 reads SGHRS; CDR2 reads YFSETQ. The CDR3 extends over 14 amino acids. Written as DNA, the CDR3 is TGCGCCAGCAGCCTAAGACAGGGGAATTGGGAGCTGTTTTTT. It is translated as CASSLRQGNWELFF. The full variable domain, rest sourced from reference TRBV5-1 and TRBJ2-2, is KAGVTQTPRYLIKTRGQQVTLSCSPISGHRSVSWYQQTPGQGLQFLFEYFSETQRNKGNFPGRFSGRQFSNSRSEMNVSTLELGDSALYLCASSLRQGNWELFFGEGSRLTVL.

The V call is TRBV5-5, the J call TRBJ2-4; D might be TRBD1 (6 bases). With 0 bases removed from V and 3 bases from J, the gap between germline ends came to 7 bases. CDR1 and CDR2 (germline): SGHKS, YYEKEE (reference sequence). This CDR3 contains 14 residues. The CDR3 coding sequence is TGTGCCAGCAGCTTGGCGGACAGCAAAAACATTCAGTACTTC. Amino acids: CASSLADSKNIQYF.

The V and J genes are TRBV28 and TRBJ1-5, with D uncertain. This CDR3 is 17 amino acids long. The V and J ends lost 6 bases and 0 bases respectively, with 18 bases between them. Germline-derived CDR1 and CDR2 are MDHEN and SYDVKM. CDR3 coding DNA: TGTGCCAGCAGATTCTCTCCAGGTGGTCTTAGCAATCAGCCCCAGCATTTT. This encodes CASRFSPGGLSNQPQHF.

The rearrangement uses TRBV4-2 and TRBJ1-5; possibly TRBD1 for D (6 bases). Germline CDR1 and CDR2: LGHNA and YNFKEQ. This CDR3 region has 15 residues. CDR3 DNA: TGTGCTTCGAATACAGGGCCTTATAGCAATCAGCCCCAGCATTTT. This encodes CASNTGPYSNQPQHF.

This chain uses TRBV7-3 with TRBJ1-1, with 8 bases matching TRBD1. The CDR3 sequence is 15 residues long. Trimming at V came to 8 bases and at J to 2 bases, leaving 10 bases not matched to a gene. Per germline, CDR1 SGHTA and CDR2 FQGTGA. CDR3 region: CASGPGGDLNTEAFF. The CDR3 region has the DNA TGTGCCAGCGGCCCAGGGGGCGACCTAAACACTGAAGCTTTCTTT.

V is TRBV7-2 and J is TRBJ2-3, with D uncertain. CDR3 length equals 12 residues. Trimming removed 2 bases at V and 4 bases at J, with 4 bases between. Germline CDR1 and CDR2: SGHTA and FQGNSA. CDR3 sequence reads: CASSLSPDTQYF. In DNA, the CDR3 is TGTGCCAGCAGCTTAAGCCCAGATACGCAGTATTTT.

V is TRBV11-3 and J is TRBJ1-1; D remains unclear. Looked up from germline, CDR1 is SGHNT and CDR2 is YENEEA. The CDR3 loop spans 13 amino acids. Trimming stripped 0 bases from V and 4 bases from J, with 6 bases between. CDR3 amino acids: CASSLEGGTEAFF. DNA for the CDR3: TGTGCCAGCAGCTTAGAGGGAGGCACTGAAGCTTTCTTT.

This clone showed up just a few times. This chain links TRBV11-2 with TRBJ2-7; a weak D match, TRBD1 (8 bases). In germline, CDR1 is SGHAT, CDR2 FQNNGV. CDR3 length equals 16 residues. The V and J ends lost 4 bases and 4 bases respectively, with 20 bases between them. Here the CDR3 DNA reads TGTGCCAGCAGCTATAACAGGGGGAGGGTGGGATACGAGCAGTACTTC. Amino acid sequence: CASSYNRGRVGYEQYF. The full variable domain, its missing parts supplied by reference TRBV11-2 and TRBJ2-7, is EAGVAQSPRYKIIEKRQSVAFWCNPISGHATLYWYQQILGQGPKLLIQFQNNGVVDDSQLPKDRFSAERLKGVDSTLKIQPAKLEDSAVYLCASSYNRGRVGYEQYFGPGTRLTVT.

The V and J genes are TRBV11-3 and TRBJ2-7; 8 bases are a match to TRBD2. Unmatched junction bases numbered 17, after V lost 5 bases and J lost 5 bases. CDR3 length equals 17 residues. Germline V gives CDR1 SGHNT, CDR2 YENEEA. The CDR3 loop reads CASSPGKMSGGPDEQYF. CDR3 nucleotides: TGTGCCAGCAGCCCCGGAAAAATGTCGGGAGGGCCGGACGAGCAGTACTTC.

The chain combines TRBV6-5 with TRBJ1-4; 7 bases map to TRBD1. The junction had 8 bases not matched to a gene; V was cut back by 6 bases and J by 4 bases. Germline CDR1 and CDR2: MNHEY and SVGAGI. The CDR3 runs 15 residues. This CDR3 is CASSPGTAHNEKLFF. CDR3 nucleotides: TGTGCCAGCAGCCCCGGGACAGCTCATAATGAAAAACTGTTTTTT.

This clone was seen only once. This chain links TRBV7-9 with TRBJ2-3; D remains ambiguous. Germline V lookup: CDR1 SEHNR, CDR2 FQNEAQ (reference sequence). The V end lost 5 bases, the J end lost 4 bases, and 13 bases lay between the germline ends. This CDR3 contains 14 residues. CDR3 region: CASSQLSFADTQYF. For the CDR3, the DNA is TGTGCCAGCAGCCAATTAAGCTTCGCAGATACGCAGTATTTT.

In DNA, the CDR3 is TGTGCCAGCAGCTTAGTACAGGGTAGAGGCACCGGGGAGCTGTTTTTT. This translates into CASSLVQGRGTGELFF. The chain joins TRBV7-9 to TRBJ2-2, with a tentative D call TRBD1 (6 bases). The CDR3 covers 16 residues. V was clipped by 1 base and J by 4 bases, with 13 bases between them. Germline V CDR1 and CDR2: SEHNR, FQNEAQ (reference sequence).

CDR3 region: CASSLARTGGWGTGELFF. The CDR3 DNA reads as TGTGCCAGCAGCTTAGCACGGACAGGGGGCTGGGGCACCGGGGAGCTGTTTTTT. V usage is TRBV7-6 and J usage is TRBJ2-2, with 11 bases identical to TRBD1. This CDR3 is built from 18 residues. After removal of 0 bases from V and 4 bases from J, the junction contained 7 bases not matched to a gene. Germline V gene sequence: CDR1 SGHVS, CDR2 FNYEAQ.

The J gene is TRBJ2-5, the V gene TRBV30; TRBD1 matches at 7 bases. Per the germline V gene, CDR1 is GTSNPN and CDR2 is SVGIG (reference sequence). The CDR3 covers 15 residues. Germline trimming cut 5 bases from V and 2 bases from J; bases unmatched to any gene: 11. The CDR3 nucleotides are TGTGCCTGGGGGCAAGGGACAGCAAATCAAGAGACCCAGTACTTC. It encodes CAWGQGTANQETQYF.